The 17 T cell receptor beta chains below were found in one sample sequenced in a study of regulatory T cells in long-lasting Graves disease. Time point of the sample: newly diagnosed GD, antithyroid drugs for less than 3 months. The TCR library was made from RNA extracted from PBMCs. The authors built TCR beta libraries using iRepertoire HTBI primers and Arm-PCR of CDR3 regions. TCRdb re-called the multiplex PCR reads through MiXCR, storing one row per CDR3 protein. The sample lists approximately 310,000 distinct CDR3 sequences; 18% were seen once. Specimen: peripheral blood mononuclear cells (PBMCs), collected at new diagnosis, from a patient treated with antithyroid drugs. The source of these receptors is a female donor with Graves disease.

A word on this clonotype: A far larger clone is one base from this, pointing to a likely read error. The V call is TRBV6-2 or TRBV6-3, the J call TRBJ2-1; 14 positions match TRBD2. The germline gives CDR1 MNHEY, CDR2 SVGEGT. The CDR3 contains 16 residues. V lost 6 bases, J lost 8 bases, and 9 bases stayed unmatched. In DNA, the CDR3 is TGTGCCAGCAGCCACGGGGGACTAGCGGGAGAGGATGAGCAGTTCTTC. Its protein product is CASSHGGLAGEDEQFF.

This chain joins TRBV6-1 and TRBJ1-6; a possible D gene is TRBD1 (6 bases). In germline, CDR1 is MNHNS, CDR2 SASEGT. The CDR3 covers 15 residues. Deletions cut 2 bases from V and 7 bases from J, with 12 bases between. Written as DNA, the CDR3 is TGTGCCAGCAGTGAAAGAGGGGGGAACAATTCACCCCTCCACTTT. Translated: CASSERGGNNSPLHF.

The chain is built from TRBV20-1 and TRBJ2-3; 9 bases match TRBD2. Germline V CDR1 and CDR2: DFQATT, SNEGSKA (reference sequence). This CDR3 contains 14 residues. The junction had 3 bases not matched to a gene; V was cut back by 0 bases and J by 5 bases. The DNA of the CDR3 is TGCAGTGCTAGAGATTCACTAGCGGGAGATACGCAGTATTTT. It is translated as CSARDSLAGDTQYF.

This clonotype was counted ten times or more. The CDR3 loop is CASRPRSSTNEKLFF. For the CDR3, the DNA is TGTGCCAGCAGGCCCCGAAGTTCAACTAATGAAAAACTGTTTTTT. The chain recombines TRBV2 with TRBJ1-4; no reliable D call. The CDR3 is 15 amino acids. The germline V gene has CDR1 SNHLY and CDR2 FYNNEI. Trimming stripped 6 bases from V and 0 bases from J, with 11 bases between.

This clonotype occurred many times. The chain is built from TRBV5-1 and TRBJ2-1; D not certain. Trimming removed 0 bases from V and 4 bases from J, with 5 bases in between. The CDR3 is made up of 13 amino acids. Germline V gives CDR1 SGHRS, CDR2 YFSETQ. Here the CDR3 DNA reads TGCGCCAGCAGCTTGGCACCATACAATGAGCAGTTCTTC. It codes for CASSLAPYNEQFF.

J is TRBJ1-5 and V is TRBV3-1; tentatively, D is TRBD1 (5 bases). The CDR3 sequence is 16 residues long. Germline loops: CDR1 LGHDT, CDR2 YNNKEL (reference sequence). Trimming left V 2 bases short and J 0 bases short, with 11 bases between. The CDR3 spells CASSQRGGYSNQPQHF. The CDR3 nucleotides are TGTGCCAGCAGCCAAAGGGGAGGTTATAGCAATCAGCCCCAGCATTTT. The variable domain in full, with the rest retrieved from reference TRBV3-1 and TRBJ1-5, is DTAVSQTPKYLVTQMGNDKSIKCEQNLGHDTMYWYKQDSKKFLKIMFSYNNKELIINETVPNRFSPKSPDKAHLNLHINSLELGDSAVYFCASSQRGGYSNQPQHFGDGTRLSIL.

This clonotype was detected many times. This chain uses TRBV28 with TRBJ2-1, with no clear D. Trimming took 6 bases from V and 0 from J, leaving 18 bases between them. Germline-derived CDR1 and CDR2 are MDHEN and SYDVKM. This CDR3 is built from 17 residues. The CDR3 reads CASRGFRAVSSYNEQFF. Here the CDR3 DNA reads TGTGCCAGCAGAGGGTTTAGGGCAGTTAGCTCCTACAATGAGCAGTTCTTC.

This clonotype has ten or more counts. The chain carries TRBV28 and TRBJ1-5; no clear D gene. The CDR3 is 15 residues long. V lost 7 bases, J lost 3 bases, and 16 bases lay in between. Germline V gene sequence: CDR1 MDHEN, CDR2 SYDVKM. CDR3 sequence: CASTPVTGYNQPQHF. The CDR3 DNA sequence: TGTGCCAGCACACCAGTGACGGGTTACAATCAGCCCCAGCATTTT.

This clonotype was observed a few times. This could be a read error, since a much larger clone is one nucleotide away. The chain combines TRBV19 with TRBJ1-4; 7 nucleotides line up with TRBD1. Germline CDR1 reads LNHDA; CDR2 reads SQIVND (reference sequence). With V trimmed by 5 bases and J by 0 bases, 3 bases remained unmatched. The length of the CDR3 is 15 residues. The CDR3 DNA reads as TGTGCCAGTAGTCACGGGACAGCAACTAATGAAAAACTGTTTTTT. Encoded protein: CASSHGTATNEKLFF.

This clonotype has just a few counts. The rearrangement links TRBV19 to TRBJ2-3; 10 bases align to TRBD2. This CDR3 is 19 amino acids long. The V segment lost 3 bases and the J segment 6 bases; nucleotides outside the gene matches: 18. Germline V gives CDR1 LNHDA, CDR2 SQIVND (reference sequence). CDR3 region: CASSISLRLAGRVGDTQYF. In nucleotides, the CDR3 is TGTGCCAGTAGTATTAGTTTGAGACTAGCGGGCCGAGTTGGGGATACGCAGTATTTT. Combining the CDR3 with reference TRBV19 and TRBJ2-3 gives the whole variable domain DGGITQSPKYLFRKEGQNVTLSCEQNLNHDAMYWYRQDPGQGLRLIYYSQIVNDFQKGDIAEGYSVSREKKESFPLTVTSAQKNPTAFYLCASSISLRLAGRVGDTQYFGPGTRLTVL.

Many counts were recorded for this clonotype. V is TRBV3-1 and J is TRBJ1-5; unclear D gene. There are 13 residues in the CDR3. CDR1 and CDR2 (germline): LGHDT, YNNKEL (reference sequence). V gave up 1 base and J gave up 4 bases, with 5 bases separating them. The CDR3, as DNA: TGTGCCAGCAGCCAAGTCATGAATCAGCCCCAGCATTTT. Translation gives CASSQVMNQPQHF. Based on the CDR3 plus reference TRBV3-1 and TRBJ1-5, the full variable domain is DTAVSQTPKYLVTQMGNDKSIKCEQNLGHDTMYWYKQDSKKFLKIMFSYNNKELIINETVPNRFSPKSPDKAHLNLHINSLELGDSAVYFCASSQVMNQPQHFGDGTRLSIL.

The sample holds many counts of this clonotype. The genes are TRBV12-5 and TRBJ2-7; the match to TRBD2 covers 13 bases. J was trimmed by 5 bases and V by 2 bases; bases with no gene match: 6. This CDR3 contains 16 residues. Germline CDR1 LGHNT, CDR2 FRNRAP. The CDR3 region has the DNA TGTGCTAGTGGTTTGCTCAGGACTAGCGGGAGCCACGAGCAGTACTTC. Translating gives CASGLLRTSGSHEQYF.

This clonotype showed up many times. V is TRBV12-3 or TRBV12-4 and J is TRBJ1-1; D unclear. The CDR3 length is 14 residues. Trimming removed 3 bases at V and 3 bases at J, with 11 bases between. The CDR3 region has the DNA TGTGCCAGCAGTTTCGGGTATGTGGACACTGAAGCTTTCTTT. It codes for CASSFGYVDTEAFF.

This clonotype was detected many times. The chain carries TRBV11-2 and TRBJ2-7; D uncertain. V lost 3 bases and J lost 6, with 12 bases in between. The CDR3 has 13 amino acids. From germline, CDR1 is SGHAT and CDR2 FQNNGV. DNA for the CDR3: TGTGCCAGCAGCTTCGGCCAGACGGGCGAGCAGTACTTC. It codes for CASSFGQTGEQYF. Full variable domain (outside the CDR3, taken from reference TRBV11-2 and TRBJ2-7): EAGVAQSPRYKIIEKRQSVAFWCNPISGHATLYWYQQILGQGPKLLIQFQNNGVVDDSQLPKDRFSAERLKGVDSTLKIQPAKLEDSAVYLCASSFGQTGEQYFGPGTRLTVT.

The chain joins TRBV5-1 to TRBJ2-5; 9 positions agree with TRBD1. CDR3 length: 13 amino acids. The germline V gene has CDR1 SGHRS and CDR2 YFSETQ. The junction had 6 bases not matched to a gene; V was cut back by 9 bases and J by 3 bases. CDR3 DNA: TGCGCCACAAAACAGGGGGCTAAAGAGACCCAGTACTTC. Amino acids: CATKQGAKETQYF.

This chain links TRBV29-1 with TRBJ2-7, with 9 bases fitting TRBD1. CDR3 length equals 12 residues. V was pared by 8 bases and J by 6 bases, with 8 bases of the junction left unmatched. CDR1 and CDR2 from the germline V gene are SQVTM and ANQGSEA. The CDR3 region has the DNA TGCAGCCCCCGGACAGGGGACGCCGAGCAGTACTTC. Translation: CSPRTGDAEQYF.

The table lists this clonotype with many counts. The V gene is TRBV11-2, the J gene TRBJ2-3, with TRBD2 identical over 10 bases. Trimming at V came to 0 bases and at J to 6 bases, leaving 12 bases not matched to a gene. CDR1 is SGHAT, CDR2 FQNNGV, per germline. The CDR3 is made up of 18 amino acids. Here the CDR3 DNA reads TGTGCCAGCAGCTTAGAAAGGGCGAGCGGGAGGGCCCTCGATACGCAGTATTTT. Amino acid sequence: CASSLERASGRALDTQYF.